The entry below gives a single T cell receptor beta chain sequence along with its context. Amplification targeted TCR beta CDR3 regions from RNA transcripts. TCR CDR3 regions were first amplified by RT-PCR with HTBI primers. A single record per CDR3 protein comes from TCRdb applying MiXCR to the multiplex PCR reads. The sample has hundreds of thousands of distinct CDR3 sequences, 15% to 20% seen once; the top ten hold 35% to 50%. This specimen comes from a study of T cells in Graves' hyperthyroidism and ophthalmopathy. Uncontrolled infection, other autoimmune disease, pregnancy or lactation barred patients from enrollment. V gave up 4 bases and J gave up 6 bases, with 12 bases separating them. From germline, CDR1 is DFQATT and CDR2 SNEGSKA (reference sequence). The CDR3 runs to 13 residues.

The TCR originated in a man aged 35-49 years with Graves' hyperthyroidism. Source material: blood. This chain uses TRBV20-1 with TRBJ1-4; maybe TRBD1 (6 bases). Here the CDR3 reads CSATGVTDEKLFF. The CDR3 nucleotides read TGCAGTGCTACAGGGGTTACTGATGAAAAACTGTTTTTT.